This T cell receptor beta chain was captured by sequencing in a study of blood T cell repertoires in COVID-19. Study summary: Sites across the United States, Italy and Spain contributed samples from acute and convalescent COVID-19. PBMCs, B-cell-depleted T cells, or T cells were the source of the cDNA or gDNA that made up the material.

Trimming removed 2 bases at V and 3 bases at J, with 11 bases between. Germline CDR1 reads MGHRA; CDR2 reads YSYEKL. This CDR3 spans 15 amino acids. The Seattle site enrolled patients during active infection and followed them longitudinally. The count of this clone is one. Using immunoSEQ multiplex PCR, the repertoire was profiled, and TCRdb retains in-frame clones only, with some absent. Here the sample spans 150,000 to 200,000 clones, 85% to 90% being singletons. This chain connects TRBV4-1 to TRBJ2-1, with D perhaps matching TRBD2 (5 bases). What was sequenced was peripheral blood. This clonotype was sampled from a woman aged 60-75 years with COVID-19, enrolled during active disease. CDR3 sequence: CASSQLATYYNEQFF. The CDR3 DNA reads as TGCGCCAGCAGCCAACTAGCTACTTACTACAATGAGCAGTTCTTC.